This T cell receptor (beta chain) was recovered during a study of T cell repertoires in cytomegalovirus infection. Looking at the study overall: Public TCR beta signatures provided an indication of both CMV infection and a matching HLA type.

This clonotype was observed at least ten times. Via MiXCR, TCRdb re-called the reads, giving one row per CDR3 protein. The sample shows about 310,000 distinct CDR3 sequences, about 17% of them seen only once. The CDR3 length is 15 residues. Germline V lookup: CDR1 SGHTA, CDR2 FQGNSA. The V segment lost 5 bases and the J segment 7 bases; nucleotides outside the gene matches: 11. V usage is TRBV7-2 and J usage is TRBJ1-5; the match to TRBD1 covers 7 bases. Sample: PBMCs. The TCR comes from a human donor in good health (CMV status not recorded). Some clones in this sample may be carry-over from other donors' samples. CDR3 DNA sequence: TGTGCCAGCAGCGCTTGGGACAGAACTTCCCAGCCCCAGCATTTT. Residues: CASSAWDRTSQPQHF.